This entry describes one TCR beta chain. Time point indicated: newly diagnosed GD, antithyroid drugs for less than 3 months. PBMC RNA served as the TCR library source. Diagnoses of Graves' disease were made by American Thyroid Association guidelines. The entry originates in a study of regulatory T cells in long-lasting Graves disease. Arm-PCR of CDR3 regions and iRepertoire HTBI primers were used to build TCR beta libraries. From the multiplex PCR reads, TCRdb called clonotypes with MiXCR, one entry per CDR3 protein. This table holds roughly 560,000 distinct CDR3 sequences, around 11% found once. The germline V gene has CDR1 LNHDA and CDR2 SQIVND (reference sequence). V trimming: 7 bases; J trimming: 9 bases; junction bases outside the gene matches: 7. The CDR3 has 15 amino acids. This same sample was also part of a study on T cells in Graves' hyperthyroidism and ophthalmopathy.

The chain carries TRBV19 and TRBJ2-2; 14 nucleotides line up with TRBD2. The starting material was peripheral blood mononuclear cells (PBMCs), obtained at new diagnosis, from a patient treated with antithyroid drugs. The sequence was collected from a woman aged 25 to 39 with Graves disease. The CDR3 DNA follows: TGTGCCAGTATGGGGACTAGCGGGAGATCGAGGGAGCTGTTTTTT. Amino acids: CASMGTSGRSRELFF.